Below, 14 T cell receptor beta chains from the same sample are listed, as sequenced in a study of blood T cell repertoires in COVID-19. The data were produced by immunoSEQ multiplex PCR, yet TCRdb's version contains in-frame clones alone and is incomplete. The repertoire consists of 490,000 or so clones, with roughly 90% occurring once and the leading ten covering approximately 1.8%. Sequenced sample: PBMCs or T cells enriched from blood (not recorded which). The source is a middle-aged woman who had recovered from COVID-19.

This chain uses TRBV9 with TRBJ1-2; 7 nucleotides match TRBD1. The ends lost 0 bases at V and 6 bases at J; junction bases unmatched: 11. CDR3 length: 16 residues. The V gene's germline CDR1 is SGDLS and CDR2 YYNGEE. CDR3 protein: CASSVVLRGSEDGYTF. The CDR3 DNA reads TGTGCCAGCAGCGTAGTTCTCAGGGGGTCAGAAGATGGCTACACCTTC.

The chain is built from TRBV7-2 and TRBJ2-5, with a possible D match to TRBD1 (6 bases). This CDR3 contains 14 residues. Germline assignment: CDR1 SGHTA and CDR2 FQGNSA. The ends were cut back, 5 bases at V and 5 bases at J, with 15 bases in the middle. This CDR3 reads CASSPGDRRETQYF. CDR3 in DNA: TGTGCCAGCAGCCCCGGAGACAGGAGGGAGACCCAGTACTTC.

J is TRBJ2-4 and V is TRBV7-2; 14 bases align to TRBD2. The ends lost 2 bases at V and 0 bases at J; junction bases unmatched: 3. The CDR3 runs to 18 residues. Germline V CDR1 and CDR2: SGHTA, FQGNSA. This CDR3 is CASSLSGTSGGAKNIQYF. The CDR3 DNA follows: TGTGCCAGCAGCTTATCTGGGACTAGCGGGGGAGCCAAAAACATTCAGTACTTC.

As concerns this clone: The same CDR3 also results from other DNA sequences found in this sample. V usage is TRBV30 and J usage is TRBJ2-3; 9 bases are shared with TRBD2. Trimming at V came to 0 bases and at J to 3 bases, leaving 1 base not matched to a gene. The CDR3 spans 14 residues. The V gene's germline CDR1 is GTSNPN and CDR2 SVGIG (reference sequence). CDR3 in DNA: TGTGCCTGGAGTGTGGCGGGAGGGACAGATACGCAGTATTTT. Protein product: CAWSVAGGTDTQYF.

The rearrangement joins TRBV13 to TRBJ1-1; D may be TRBD1 (6 bases). The germline V gene has CDR1 PRHDT and CDR2 FYEKMQ (reference sequence). The ends were cut back, 4 bases at V and 0 bases at J, with 12 bases in the middle. The CDR3 totals 15 residues. The CDR3 here is CASSSPWTVNTEAFF. The DNA of the CDR3 is TGTGCCAGCAGCTCCCCCTGGACAGTGAACACTGAAGCTTTCTTT.

This clone was seen only once. This chain links TRBV10-1 with TRBJ2-3; 9 bases line up with TRBD2. V shed 2 bases and J 1 base; nucleotides not matched to a gene: 4. The CDR3 runs to 16 residues. The germline gives CDR1 WNHNN, CDR2 SYGVQD (reference sequence). In DNA form, the CDR3 reads TGCGCCAGCAGTGAGGGGCGACTAGCGGGCACAGATACGCAGTATTTT. It yields the protein CASSEGRLAGTDTQYF.

The chain employs TRBV3-1 (or the pseudogene TRBV3-2) and TRBJ1-2; D may be TRBD1 (5 bases). CDR3 length: 18 residues. V was cut by 0 bases and J by 9 bases, with 26 bases left in between. CDR1 LGHDT and CDR2 YNNKEL come from the germline V gene (reference sequence). CDR3 in DNA: TGTGCCAGCAGCCAAGATGTGTATGTCCAGGGAAAGGGTCGGAGCTACACCTTC. Translated, it gives CASSQDVYVQGKGRSYTF.

This clone was seen a single time. The CDR3 region is CASSLSAGGNSPLHF. The CDR3 bases are TGTGCCAGCAGTTTATCGGCGGGTGGAAATTCACCCCTCCACTTT. The chain employs TRBV27 and TRBJ1-6; D remains ambiguous. The germline CDR1 and CDR2 sequences are MNHEY and SMNVEV (reference sequence). This CDR3 is 15 amino acids long. V was pared by 0 bases and J by 7 bases, with 10 bases between.

Comments on this clone: The sample holds other DNA sequences that translate to the same CDR3. The genes are TRBV5-1 and TRBJ2-5; TRBD2 matches at 8 bases. Trimming took 0 bases from V and 4 from J; bases not matched to a gene: 5. The CDR3 consists of 15 residues. Germline CDR1 SGHRS, CDR2 YFSETQ. The DNA for the CDR3 is TGCGCCAGCAGCTTGGACGGGAGGGCCGGAGAGACCCAGTACTTC. This encodes CASSLDGRAGETQYF.

The genes are TRBV11-2 and TRBJ2-1, with D possibly being TRBD2 (5 bases). This CDR3 is built from 13 residues. The germline V gene encodes CDR1 SGHAT and CDR2 FQNNGV. V shed 5 bases and J shed 5 bases, with 10 bases lying between them. The CDR3 loop is CASSPDYHNEQFF. The CDR3 region has the DNA TGTGCCAGCAGCCCCGACTATCACAATGAGCAGTTCTTC.

This chain links TRBV12-3 or TRBV12-4 with TRBJ2-5; D not resolved. V was cut by 3 bases and J by 2 bases, with 4 bases left in between. The CDR3 spans 12 residues. The CDR3 protein is CASSFLQETQYF. The CDR3, as DNA: TGTGCCAGCAGTTTTTTACAAGAGACCCAGTACTTC.

This chain connects TRBV7-9 to TRBJ1-4, with TRBD1 matching over 7 bases. Germline loops: CDR1 SEHNR, CDR2 FQNEAQ (reference sequence). This CDR3 has 16 amino acids. Trimming took 2 bases from V and 7 from J; bases not matched to a gene: 10. As DNA, the CDR3 is TGTGCCAGCAGCTTACCCCAAGGGGGCTTTAGTGAAAAACTGTTTTTT. Protein sequence: CASSLPQGGFSEKLFF. The complete variable domain, with remaining parts taken from reference TRBV7-9 and TRBJ1-4, reads DTGVSQNPRHKITKRGQNVTFRCDPISEHNRLYWYRQTLGQGPEFLTYFQNEAQLEKSRLLSDRFSAERPKGSFSTLEIQRTEQGDSAMYLCASSLPQGGFSEKLFFGSGTQLSVL.

As DNA, the CDR3 is TGTGCCAGTAGTATTGGCGCGGGGGATGAGCAGTACTTC. Translation gives CASSIGAGDEQYF. The chain joins TRBV19 to TRBJ2-7, with 7 bases that match TRBD2. Germline V gives CDR1 LNHDA, CDR2 SQIVND (reference sequence). V dropped 3 bases and J dropped 7; count of bases not matched to a gene: 6. This CDR3 has 13 amino acids.

The V and J genes are TRBV29-1 and TRBJ1-1; D not certain. CDR1 and CDR2 (germline): SQVTM, ANQGSEA. V was trimmed by 5 bases and J by 0 bases, leaving 10 bases between them. The CDR3 is 13 amino acids. The CDR3 region is CSVLGLMNTEAFF. The CDR3 DNA reads TGCAGCGTTCTAGGCCTCATGAACACTGAAGCTTTCTTT.